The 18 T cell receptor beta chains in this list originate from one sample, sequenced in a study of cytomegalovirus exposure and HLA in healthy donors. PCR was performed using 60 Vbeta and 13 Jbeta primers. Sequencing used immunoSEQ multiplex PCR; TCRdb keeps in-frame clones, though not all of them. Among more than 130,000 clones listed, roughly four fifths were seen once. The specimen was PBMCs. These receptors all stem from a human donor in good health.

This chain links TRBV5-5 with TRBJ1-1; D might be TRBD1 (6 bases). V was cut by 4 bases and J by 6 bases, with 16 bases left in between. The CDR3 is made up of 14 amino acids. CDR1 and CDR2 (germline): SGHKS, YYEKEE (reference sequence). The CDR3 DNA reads TGTGCCAGCAGCAAAGGGGGGGGGAGGGCTGAAGCTTTCTTT. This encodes CASSKGGGRAEAFF.

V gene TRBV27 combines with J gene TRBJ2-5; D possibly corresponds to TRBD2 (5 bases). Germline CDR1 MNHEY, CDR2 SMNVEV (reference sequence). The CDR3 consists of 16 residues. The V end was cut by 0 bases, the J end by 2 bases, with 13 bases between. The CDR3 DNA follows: TGTGCCAGCAGTTTATCGTACGGGGTACTACAAGAGACCCAGTACTTC. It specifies CASSLSYGVLQETQYF.

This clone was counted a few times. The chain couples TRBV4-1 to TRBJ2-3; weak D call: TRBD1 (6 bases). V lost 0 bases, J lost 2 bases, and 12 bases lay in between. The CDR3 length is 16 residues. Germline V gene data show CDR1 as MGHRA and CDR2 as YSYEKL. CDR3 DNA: TGCGCCAGCAGCCAAGAATTTGGGGGCTTCACAGATACGCAGTATTTT. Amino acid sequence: CASSQEFGGFTDTQYF.

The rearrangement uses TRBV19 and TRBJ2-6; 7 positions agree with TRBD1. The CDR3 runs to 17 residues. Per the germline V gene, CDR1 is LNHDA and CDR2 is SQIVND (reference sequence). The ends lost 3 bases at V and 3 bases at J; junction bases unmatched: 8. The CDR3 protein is CASSMGQSRGGANVLTF. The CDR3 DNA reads TGTGCCAGTAGTATGGGACAGTCCCGTGGTGGGGCCAACGTCCTGACTTTC.

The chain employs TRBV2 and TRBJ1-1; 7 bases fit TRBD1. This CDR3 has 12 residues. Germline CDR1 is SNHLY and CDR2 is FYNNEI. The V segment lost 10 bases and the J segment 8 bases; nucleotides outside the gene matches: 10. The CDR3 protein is CATPGQHREAFF. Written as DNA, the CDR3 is TGTGCCACCCCGGGACAGCACAGAGAAGCTTTCTTT.

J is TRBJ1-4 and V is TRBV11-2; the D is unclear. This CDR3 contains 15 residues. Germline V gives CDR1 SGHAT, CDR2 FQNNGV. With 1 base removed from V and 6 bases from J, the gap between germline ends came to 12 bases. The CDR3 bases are TGTGCCAGCAGCTTAGGGTCGGGAATAGATGAAAAACTGTTTTTT. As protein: CASSLGSGIDEKLFF.

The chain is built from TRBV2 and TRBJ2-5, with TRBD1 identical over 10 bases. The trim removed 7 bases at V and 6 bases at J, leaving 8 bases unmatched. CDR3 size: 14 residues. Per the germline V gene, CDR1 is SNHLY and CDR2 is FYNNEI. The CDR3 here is CASIRQGARKTQYF. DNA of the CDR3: TGTGCCAGCATTAGACAGGGGGCGCGAAAGACCCAGTACTTC.

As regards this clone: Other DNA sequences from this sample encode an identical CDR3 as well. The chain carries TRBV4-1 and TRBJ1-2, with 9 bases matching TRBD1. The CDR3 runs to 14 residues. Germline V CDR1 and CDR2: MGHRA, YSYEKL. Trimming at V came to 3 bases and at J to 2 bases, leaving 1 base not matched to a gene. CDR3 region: CASSQDRGNYGYTF. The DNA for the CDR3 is TGCGCCAGCAGCCAGGACAGGGGAAACTATGGCTACACCTTC.

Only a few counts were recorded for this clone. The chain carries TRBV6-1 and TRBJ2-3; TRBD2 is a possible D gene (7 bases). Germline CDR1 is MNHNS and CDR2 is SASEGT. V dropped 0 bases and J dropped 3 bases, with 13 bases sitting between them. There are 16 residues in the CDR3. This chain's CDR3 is CASSEAPRGGTDTQYF. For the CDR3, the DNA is TGTGCCAGCAGTGAAGCGCCCAGGGGAGGGACAGATACGCAGTATTTT.

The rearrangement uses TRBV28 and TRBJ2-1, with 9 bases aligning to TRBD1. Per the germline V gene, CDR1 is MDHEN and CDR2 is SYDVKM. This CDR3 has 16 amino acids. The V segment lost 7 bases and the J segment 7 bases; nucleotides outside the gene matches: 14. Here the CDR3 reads CASIHSGTGRLNEQFF. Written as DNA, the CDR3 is TGTGCCAGCATTCACTCCGGGACAGGGAGGTTAAATGAGCAGTTCTTC.

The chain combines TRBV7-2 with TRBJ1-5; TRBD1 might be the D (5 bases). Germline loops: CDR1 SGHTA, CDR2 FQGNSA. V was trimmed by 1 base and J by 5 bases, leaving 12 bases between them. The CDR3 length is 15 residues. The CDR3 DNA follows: TGTGCCAGCAGCTTAGGTGGGGCCTTATATCAGCCCCAGCATTTT. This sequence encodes CASSLGGALYQPQHF.

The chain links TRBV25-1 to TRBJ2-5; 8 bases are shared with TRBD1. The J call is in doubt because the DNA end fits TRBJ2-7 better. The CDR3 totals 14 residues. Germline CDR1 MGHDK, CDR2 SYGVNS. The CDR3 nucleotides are TGTGCCAGCAGTGCTGGACAGGGACCCTACGAGCAGTACTTC. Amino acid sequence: CASSAGQGPYEQYF.

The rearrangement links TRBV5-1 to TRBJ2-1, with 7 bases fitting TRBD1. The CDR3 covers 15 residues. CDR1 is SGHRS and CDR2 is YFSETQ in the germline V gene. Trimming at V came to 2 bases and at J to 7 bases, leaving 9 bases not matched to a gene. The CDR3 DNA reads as TGCGCCAGCAGCTTCCAACCGGGACAGCAGAATGAGCAGTTCTTC. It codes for CASSFQPGQQNEQFF.

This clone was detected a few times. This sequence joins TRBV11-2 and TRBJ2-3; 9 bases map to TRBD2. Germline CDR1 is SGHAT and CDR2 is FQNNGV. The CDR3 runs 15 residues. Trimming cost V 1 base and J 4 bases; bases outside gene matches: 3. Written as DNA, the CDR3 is TGTGCCAGCAGCTTAGTTGCGGGGGGGCCAGATACGCAGTATTTT. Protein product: CASSLVAGGPDTQYF.

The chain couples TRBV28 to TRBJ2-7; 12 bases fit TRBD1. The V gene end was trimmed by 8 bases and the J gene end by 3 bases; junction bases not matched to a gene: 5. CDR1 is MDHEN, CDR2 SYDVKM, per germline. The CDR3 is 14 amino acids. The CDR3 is CASGGQGARYEQYF. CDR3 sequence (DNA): TGTGCCAGCGGGGGACAGGGGGCCCGCTACGAGCAGTACTTC.

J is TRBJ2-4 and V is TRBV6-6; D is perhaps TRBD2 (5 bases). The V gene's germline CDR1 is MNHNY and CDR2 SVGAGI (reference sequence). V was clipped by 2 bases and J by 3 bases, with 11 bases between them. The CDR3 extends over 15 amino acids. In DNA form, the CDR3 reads TGTGCCAGCAGTTACCGGGGTTTAGTCAAAAACATTCAGTACTTC. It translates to CASSYRGLVKNIQYF.

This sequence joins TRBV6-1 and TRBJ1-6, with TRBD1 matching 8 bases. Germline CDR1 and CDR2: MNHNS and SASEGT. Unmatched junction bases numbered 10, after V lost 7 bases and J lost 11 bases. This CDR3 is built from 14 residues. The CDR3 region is CASTYGRGQTPLHF. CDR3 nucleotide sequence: TGTGCCAGCACCTATGGCAGGGGGCAAACACCCCTCCACTTT.

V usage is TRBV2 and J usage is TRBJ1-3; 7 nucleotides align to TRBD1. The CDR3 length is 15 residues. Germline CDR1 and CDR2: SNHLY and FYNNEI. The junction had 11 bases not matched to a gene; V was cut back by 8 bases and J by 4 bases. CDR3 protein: CASSPAGGKGNTIYF. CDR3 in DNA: TGTGCCAGCTCCCCTGCAGGGGGGAAAGGAAACACCATATATTTT. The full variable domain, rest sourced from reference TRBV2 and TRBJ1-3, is EPEVTQTPSHQVTQMGQEVILRCVPISNHLYFYWYRQILGQKVEFLVSFYNNEISEKSEIFDDQFSVERPDGSNFTLKIRSTKLEDSAMYFCASSPAGGKGNTIYFGEGSWLTVV.